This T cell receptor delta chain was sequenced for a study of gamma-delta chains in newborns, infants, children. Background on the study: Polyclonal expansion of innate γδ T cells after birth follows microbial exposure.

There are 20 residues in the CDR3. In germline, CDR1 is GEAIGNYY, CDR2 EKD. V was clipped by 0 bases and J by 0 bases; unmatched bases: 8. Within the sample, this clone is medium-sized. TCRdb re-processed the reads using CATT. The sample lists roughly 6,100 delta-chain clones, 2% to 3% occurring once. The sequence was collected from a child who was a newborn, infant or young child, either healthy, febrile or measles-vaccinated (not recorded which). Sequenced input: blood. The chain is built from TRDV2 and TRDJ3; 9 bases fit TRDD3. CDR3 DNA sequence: TGTGCCTGTGACACCGTGGTGGGGGATAAAAGCTCCTGGGACACCCGACAGATGTTTTTC. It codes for CACDTVVGDKSSWDTRQMFF.